This TCR beta chain was observed in a study of OX40 agonist ivuxolimab in advanced cancers. In the study overall: Partial responses were observed in three patients, of whom one had hepatocellular carcinoma and two had cutaneous melanoma. General study results and limits: Among the lowest peripheral clonal expansion occurred in 0.1-3.0 mg/kg partial responders.

As to this clone: What it binds is not known.

Germline assignment: CDR1 MNHEY and CDR2 SVGAGI. CDR3 length equals 15 residues. V lost 4 bases and J 0 bases, leaving 12 bases between the germline ends. The method was immunoSEQ multiplex PCR; TCRdb's version includes in-frame clones alone and lacks a portion of them. Of about 100,000 clones listed, around 87% were seen once; the top ten hold 0.15% to 0.2%. The sample in question was CD4+ or CD8+ T cells sorted from blood, obtained in a trial of the OX40 agonist ivuxolimab. The source is an adult with an advanced solid tumor such as melanoma, head and neck, liver or kidney cancer. V usage is TRBV6-5 and J usage is TRBJ1-1; no clear D gene. This CDR3 is CASSLGRLLNTEAFF. For the CDR3, the DNA is TGTGCCAGCAGTTTGGGTCGGCTCCTGAACACTGAAGCTTTCTTT.